This TCR beta chain derives from a study of shared clonotypes between healthy human individuals. Study details: Three men and a couple of women, aged 18 to 49, were donors.

The CDR3 extends over 15 amino acids. The germline CDR1 and CDR2 sequences are SGHAT and FQNNGV. Concerning this clone: The antigen remains unidentified.

Original processing notes: Junction-only sequences produced by ImmunoSEQ had no quality scores, so filtering differed. Produced via immunoSEQ multiplex PCR; TCRdb's table is partial and in-frame only. V, J and clone size are taken as reported in that table, and D and trimming were inferred from the DNA itself. The sample holds 730,000 or so clones, more than 70% seen once. Division of CD4+ cells produced a CD45RA+ naive subset and a CD45RA-negative memory subset. Study-wide results and caveats: Clonotype sharing among donors was expected to depend on sequencing depth.

The sequenced sample consisted of memory CD4+ T cells sorted from blood. Subset given: CD45RA-negative fraction. This chain uses TRBV11-2 with TRBJ2-5; either TRBD1 or TRBD2 may supply D (5 bases each). The J call could be wrong; TRBJ2-7 is a better fit for the DNA end. This TCR derives from a woman in her twenties or thirties in good health. The CDR3 is CASSLSEGIGNEQYF. Here the CDR3 DNA reads TGTGCCAGCAGCTTATCAGAGGGGATTGGGAACGAGCAGTACTTC.